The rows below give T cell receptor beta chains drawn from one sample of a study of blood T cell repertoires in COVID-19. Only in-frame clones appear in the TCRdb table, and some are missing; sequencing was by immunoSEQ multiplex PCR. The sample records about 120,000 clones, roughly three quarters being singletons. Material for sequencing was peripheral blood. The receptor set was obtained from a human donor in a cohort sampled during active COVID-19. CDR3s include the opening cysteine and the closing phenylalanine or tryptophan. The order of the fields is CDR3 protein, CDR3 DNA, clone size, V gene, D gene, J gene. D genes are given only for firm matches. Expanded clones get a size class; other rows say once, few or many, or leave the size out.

CDR3aa: CASSYSGRGDEQYF
CDR3nt: TGTGCCAGCAGTTACTCGGGCAGGGGGGACGAGCAGTACTTC
abundance: .
v_gene: TRBV6-5
d_gene: .
j_gene: TRBJ2-7

CDR3aa: CASSSPRDRGSYGYTF
CDR3nt: TGCGCCAGCAGCTCCCCGAGGGACAGGGGAAGCTATGGCTACACCTTC
abundance: .
v_gene: TRBV5-1
d_gene: TRBD1
j_gene: TRBJ1-2

CDR3aa: CASSVTSDEQYF
CDR3nt: TGCGCCAGCAGCGTCACTAGCGACGAGCAGTACTTC
abundance: few
v_gene: TRBV5-1
d_gene: TRBD2
j_gene: TRBJ2-7

CDR3aa: CASSLPESSYNSPLHF
CDR3nt: TGCGCCAGCAGCTTGCCCGAGAGCTCCTATAATTCACCCCTCCACTTT
abundance: .
v_gene: TRBV5-1
d_gene: .
j_gene: TRBJ1-6

CDR3aa: CASSLFGQGDTEAFF
CDR3nt: TGCGCCAGCAGCTTGTTCGGACAGGGGGATACTGAAGCTTTCTTT
abundance: .
v_gene: TRBV5-1
d_gene: TRBD1
j_gene: TRBJ1-1

CDR3aa: CSASYRGSYEQYF
CDR3nt: TGCAGTGCTAGTTACAGGGGATCCTACGAGCAGTACTTC
abundance: .
v_gene: TRBV20-1
d_gene: TRBD1
j_gene: TRBJ2-7

CDR3aa: CASSEPTYEQYF
CDR3nt: TGTGCCAGCAGTGAACCCACCTACGAGCAGTACTTC
abundance: .
v_gene: TRBV2
d_gene: .
j_gene: TRBJ2-7

CDR3aa: CASRNQGRTEAFF
CDR3nt: TGTGCCAGTAGGAACCAGGGGCGCACTGAAGCTTTCTTT
abundance: .
v_gene: TRBV19
d_gene: .
j_gene: TRBJ1-1

CDR3aa: CASSLLAGSTDTQYF
CDR3nt: TGTGCCAGCAGCTTACTAGCGGGGTCCACAGATACGCAGTATTTT
abundance: .
v_gene: TRBV7-9
d_gene: TRBD2
j_gene: TRBJ2-3

CDR3aa: CASSRQGAYNEQFF
CDR3nt: TGTGCCAGCAGTAGACAGGGAGCCTACAATGAGCAGTTCTTC
abundance: .
v_gene: TRBV6-5
d_gene: TRBD1
j_gene: TRBJ2-1

CDR3aa: CASSLTGQADYGYTF
CDR3nt: TGTGCCAGCAGCCTGACTGGACAGGCTGACTATGGCTACACCTTC
abundance: few
v_gene: TRBV11-2
d_gene: TRBD1
j_gene: TRBJ1-2

CDR3aa: CASSLSSRSGTGSIDEQFF
CDR3nt: TGTGCCAGCAGTTTATCAAGCCGGAGCGGGACAGGGTCTATCGATGAGCAGTTCTTC
abundance: few
v_gene: TRBV27
d_gene: TRBD1
j_gene: TRBJ2-1

CDR3aa: CASSGRQDQPQHF
CDR3nt: TGTGCCAGCAGCGGGAGACAGGATCAGCCCCAGCATTTT
abundance: .
v_gene: TRBV5-5
d_gene: .
j_gene: TRBJ1-5

CDR3aa: CASSIIGLADEQYF
CDR3nt: TGTGCCAGTAGTATAATCGGACTAGCCGACGAGCAGTACTTC
abundance: few
v_gene: TRBV19
d_gene: TRBD2
j_gene: TRBJ2-7

CDR3aa: CASSQEHGAANMNTEAFF
CDR3nt: TGCGCCAGCAGCCAAGAGCATGGGGCAGCCAACATGAACACTGAAGCTTTCTTT
abundance: .
v_gene: TRBV4-1
d_gene: .
j_gene: TRBJ1-1

CDR3aa: CASSAPGANQPQHF
CDR3nt: TGTGCCAGCAGCGCCCCAGGGGCTAATCAGCCCCAGCATTTT
abundance: .
v_gene: TRBV9
d_gene: .
j_gene: TRBJ1-5

CDR3aa: CASSLYGTGGNEKLFF
CDR3nt: TGCGCCAGCAGCTTGTACGGGACAGGGGGGAATGAAAAACTGTTTTTT
abundance: .
v_gene: TRBV5-1
d_gene: TRBD1
j_gene: TRBJ1-4

CDR3aa: CAWSGDRYEQYF
CDR3nt: TGTGCCTGGAGTGGAGACAGGTACGAGCAGTACTTC
abundance: .
v_gene: TRBV30
d_gene: .
j_gene: TRBJ2-7

CDR3aa: CASSLDRGPGEQYF
CDR3nt: TGTGCCAGCAGCTTGGACAGGGGGCCCGGCGAGCAGTACTTC
abundance: .
v_gene: TRBV11-2
d_gene: TRBD1
j_gene: TRBJ2-7

CDR3aa: CASSATDRPYDEQYF
CDR3nt: TGTGCCAGCAGTGCTACTGACAGACCGTACGACGAGCAGTACTTC
abundance: .
v_gene: TRBV25-1
d_gene: .
j_gene: TRBJ2-7

CDR3aa: CASSHPGWTEAFF
CDR3nt: TGTGCCAGCAGCCATCCAGGGTGGACTGAAGCTTTCTTT
abundance: few
v_gene: TRBV3-1/TRBV3-2
d_gene: .
j_gene: TRBJ1-1

CDR3aa: CSVARDSNQPQHF
CDR3nt: TGCAGCGTTGCGAGGGATAGCAATCAGCCCCAGCATTTT
abundance: .
v_gene: TRBV29-1
d_gene: .
j_gene: TRBJ1-5

CDR3aa: CASSDLQGGTEAFF
CDR3nt: TGCGCCAGCAGTGACTTGCAGGGTGGCACTGAAGCTTTCTTT
abundance: .
v_gene: TRBV10-2
d_gene: .
j_gene: TRBJ1-1

CDR3aa: CASSILAGGGEQFF
CDR3nt: TGTGCCAGTAGTATACTAGCGGGAGGGGGCGAGCAGTTCTTC
abundance: .
v_gene: TRBV19
d_gene: TRBD2
j_gene: TRBJ2-1

CDR3aa: CASSQEPGPYNEQFF
CDR3nt: TGCGCCAGCAGCCAAGAGCCAGGCCCCTACAATGAGCAGTTCTTC
abundance: few
v_gene: TRBV4-1
d_gene: .
j_gene: TRBJ2-1

CDR3aa: CASSLGQGTPSYEQYF
CDR3nt: TGCGCCAGCAGCTTAGGACAGGGAACTCCCTCCTACGAGCAGTACTTC
abundance: .
v_gene: TRBV5-1
d_gene: TRBD1
j_gene: TRBJ2-7